This T cell receptor (beta chain) stems from a study of T cell responses to AZD1222 COVID-19 vaccine (dated by TCRdb to the early 2020s). General notes on the study: A total of about 250 trial participants underwent TCR sequencing, of whom roughly 210 had received two doses of AZD1222 and some 25 had received two doses of the MenACWY control vaccine. Trial participants were enrolled by age into 18-55, 56-69 and 70-plus year subgroups, with roughly 150, 30 and 60 TCR-sequenced participants respectively. Results the study describes overall, beyond this receptor: Spike-specific TCR breadth and depth rose significantly after two AZD1222 doses compared with day 0 and with MenACWY recipients. The whole spike protein was spanned by vaccine-associated CD4 TCRs, and dominant responses were seen in regions 160-218 and 743-854. Participants were mostly white British and included more females than males, and it was suggested by the authors that clonal diversity may have been underestimated. In the small 56-69-year group, the increase in depth fell short of significance, most likely because of low power. Because no day 14 peak-response samples were available, repertoires were characterized only after the peak T cell response. Nearly half of unique spike-specific TCRs reportedly recognized epitopes outside regions mutated in the B.1.351 and B.1.1.7 variants. Conclusions about previously exposed vaccinees are limited because only a handful of AZD1222 recipients were SARS-CoV-2 seropositive at baseline.

Reading the label with the study, this specimen's time point is: about 28 days (+/-7) after the second vaccine dose. Because spike-specific TCR depth and breadth did not differ between the two schedules, AZD1222 recipients who got a second dose at roughly 4 weeks were pooled with those who got a second dose at roughly 12 weeks. The vaccinee samples were drawn from two UK trials, COV001 and COV002, one of which was a single-blind randomized controlled phase 2/3 trial testing AZD1222 (ChAdOx1 nCoV-19) in healthy adults. Trial participant PBMC samples were collected at day 0 and day 28 after the second dose for TCRbeta chain sequencing. Note on this clone: Its recognized antigen is unknown. No qualities accompany the bases; no much larger clone lies one base away.

Reading the germline V gene gives CDR1 SGHTS and CDR2 YDEGEE. A distance of 15 bases separates the germline ends of V and J, which lose 4 bases and 4 bases respectively. Spanning cysteine to phenylalanine, the CDR3 consists of 15 amino acids. The retained sequence is limited to the CDR3, 45 bases, with the frame set at the first base. The CDR3 regions of human TCRbeta chains were analyzed by immunosequencing. The authors' pipeline ran thus. TCRs in the repertoires were matched against a reference library of SARS-CoV-2-specific TCRs that had been generated with the MIRA antigen-specificity platform. Breadth was defined as the fraction of unique TCRs that were SARS-CoV-2-associated. Depth was defined as the fraction of total T cells that were SARS-CoV-2-associated. Using the MIRA data, every spike-specific TCR was mapped to the spike region that the TCR reacted to and assigned to either a CD4 or a CD8 class. Log10-transformed breadth and depth values were compared by one-way ANOVA with Sidak's multiple comparisons tests. TCRdb took this table from immuneACCESS and kept in-frame rearrangements with V and J called. Such tables lack part of the clones; where checked against another copy, unresolved V genes explain under half of the gap, and the rest is unexplained. That table furnishes V, J and clone size, whereas the DNA furnished D and trimming. The sample yields approximately 150,000 clones; 90% were counted once. The ten largest clones represent 3% to 3.5% of the sample.

Recombination linked TRBV5-8 to TRBJ1-3; matching of 6 bases hints at TRBD1 as the D gene. Sample: peripheral blood, taken 28 days after the second AZD1222 dose. The receptor was derived from an adult who received the AZD1222 COVID-19 vaccine. The nucleotide sequence reads TGTGCCAGCAGCCCCGGGGGGGGGCTAGGAAACACCATATATTTT. It translates as CASSPGGGLGNTIYF.